The clone carrying this T cell receptor (beta chain) has only one observation. This sample stems from a study of cytotoxic CD8 clonotypes in ibrutinib-treated CLL. The CDR3 runs to 14 residues. Germline CDR1 reads SGHNT; CDR2 reads YYREEE (reference sequence). V lost 3 bases and J 3 bases, leaving 13 bases between the germline ends. The source of about 2 micrograms of genomic DNA for TCR beta libraries was cryopreserved PBMCs. The assay was immunoSEQ multiplex PCR, and TCRdb's table has in-frame clones only and misses some. The sample consists of about 130,000 clones, 80% to 90% of them appearing once.

Here the sequenced sample was PBMCs, taken after 24 months of ibrutinib treatment. The chain combines TRBV5-4 with TRBJ2-7, with D uncertain. The sequence derives from a human donor with chronic lymphocytic leukemia. CDR3 in amino acids: CASSSSGRLYEQYF. DNA for the CDR3: TGTGCCAGCAGCTCCTCAGGACGGCTCTACGAGCAGTACTTC.